A selection of T cell receptor beta chains follows, all from one sample in a study of T cell responses to AZD1222 COVID-19 vaccine. The repertoire was sequenced with immunoSEQ multiplex PCR; TCRdb's copy has only in-frame clones and lacks some. This sample has 110,000 to 150,000 clones, with roughly nine tenths found just once. Sequencing used peripheral blood, obtained on day 0 of AZD1222 vaccination. Receptor source: an adult in good health. Each CDR3 is given with its conserved first and last residue. The order of the fields is CDR3 length, V gene, CDR3 protein.

length: 13; V: TRBV12-3/TRBV12-4; CDR3: CASTPTVNTEAFF
length: 13; V: TRBV19; CDR3: CASSIGVAETQYF
length: 14; V: TRBV10-1; CDR3: CASSEWDSTNEQFF
length: 14; V: TRBV10-3; CDR3: CAISEGSGGSPLHF
length: 14; V: TRBV6-2/TRBV6-3; CDR3: CASSYSGGQETQYF
length: 13; V: TRBV29-1; CDR3: CSARGRGRETQYF
length: 16; V: TRBV3-1/TRBV3-2; CDR3: CASSQRLAGVGHEQFF
length: 14; V: TRBV4-1; CDR3: CASSHGPVKGEQYF
length: 15; V: TRBV6-5; CDR3: CASLQAVEHVYEQYF
length: 19; V: TRBV14; CDR3: CASSQLQCHRGVPYNEQFF
length: 20; V: TRBV21-1; CDR3: CASSKGRTGIGGSGSGELFF
length: 15; V: TRBV28; CDR3: CASRLPSGTQSGYTF
length: 15; V: TRBV6-5; CDR3: CASRPGQGGSYEQYF
length: 14; V: TRBV6-5; CDR3: CASSYAGRARELFF
length: 15; V: TRBV12-5; CDR3: CASGSRDGPYNEQFF
length: 15; V: TRBV15; CDR3: CATSRDLWGSGIQYF
length: 15; V: TRBV10-3; CDR3: CAISSWELSNNEQFF